This passage covers 19 T cell receptor beta chains from one sample sequenced in a study of T cells in Graves' hyperthyroidism and ophthalmopathy. The TCR beta CDR3 regions underwent amplification using RNA transcripts as the source. Initially, a first-round RT-PCR of the TCR CDR3 employed the HTBI primer set. Via MiXCR, TCRdb re-called the multiplex PCR reads, giving one row per CDR3 protein. Of roughly 170,000 distinct CDR3 sequences listed, over 15% are singletons. The sequencing sample was made of blood. All receptors come from a woman between 45 and 65 years old with Graves' hyperthyroidism.

Ten or more counts support this clonotype. This chain links TRBV2 with TRBJ1-6; D unresolved. The V gene lost 7 bases and the J gene lost 0 bases, with 10 bases spanning the gap. The CDR3 length is 15 residues. CDR1 is SNHLY and CDR2 is FYNNEI in the germline V gene. CDR3 protein: CASTRVSSYNSPLHF. CDR3 sequence (DNA): TGTGCCAGCACCCGGGTCAGCTCCTATAATTCACCCCTCCACTTT. Together with reference TRBV2 and TRBJ1-6, the CDR3 gives the full variable domain: EPEVTQTPSHQVTQMGQEVILRCVPISNHLYFYWYRQILGQKVEFLVSFYNNEISEKSEIFDDQFSVERPDGSNFTLKIRSTKLEDSAMYFCASTRVSSYNSPLHFGNGTRLTVT.

This clonotype showed up just once. The V gene is TRBV28, the J gene TRBJ2-7, with 9 bases identical to TRBD1. The germline V gene has CDR1 MDHEN and CDR2 SYDVKM. The CDR3 is 15 residues long. The V and J ends lost 7 bases and 2 bases, in that order; junction bases with no gene match: 9. The CDR3 spells CASTIGQGPPYEQYF. The CDR3 bases are TGTGCCAGCACCATAGGACAGGGGCCCCCCTACGAGCAGTACTTC.

This clonotype turned up a few times. The CDR3: CASSHDRGAREQYF. The CDR3 DNA reads as TGTGCCAGCTCACACGACAGGGGTGCCCGCGAGCAGTACTTC. The V call is TRBV18, the J call TRBJ2-7, with 8 bases that match TRBD1. The germline gives CDR1 KGHSH, CDR2 LQKENI. V lost 4 bases to trimming and J lost 6 bases; unmatched junction nucleotides: 8. The CDR3 consists of 14 residues.

This clonotype came up many times. V gene TRBV10-3 combines with J gene TRBJ2-7, with 8 bases lining up with TRBD1. Germline CDR1 is ENHRY and CDR2 is SYGVKD. V was pared by 3 bases and J by 1 base, with 5 bases of the junction left unmatched. This CDR3 is built from 15 residues. CDR3 loop: CAISDQGQGSYEQYF. The DNA for the CDR3 is TGTGCCATCAGTGATCAAGGACAGGGATCCTACGAGCAGTACTTC.

There are many counts of this clonotype. The genes are TRBV3-1 and TRBJ2-1; TRBD2 aligns across 7 bases. CDR1 LGHDT and CDR2 YNNKEL come from the germline V gene (reference sequence). This CDR3 spans 15 amino acids. Trimming took 1 base from V and 9 from J; bases not matched to a gene: 9. CDR3 nucleotide sequence: TGTGCCAGCAGCCAAGGGGGGACTACGCCCGGTGAGCAGTTCTTC. This codes for CASSQGGTTPGEQFF.

In this sample, this clonotype turned up many times. The chain uses TRBV7-9 and TRBJ1-1; D unclear. V gave up 2 bases and J gave up 6 bases, with 10 bases separating them. This CDR3 contains 13 residues. The germline CDR1 and CDR2 sequences are SEHNR and FQNEAQ (reference sequence). The CDR3 region has the DNA TGTGCCAGCAGCTTACCGGGCAGCTCTGAAGCTTTCTTT. Protein sequence: CASSLPGSSEAFF.

On this clonotype: A clone one base away is much larger, so this may be a read error. V usage is TRBV29-1 and J usage is TRBJ1-1; D gene uncertain. The CDR3 loop spans 11 amino acids. Germline CDR1 is SQVTM and CDR2 is ANQGSEA. CDR3 residues: CSAETNTEAFF. The CDR3 DNA reads as TGCAGCGCTGAAACGAACACTGAAGCTTTCTTT.

This chain links TRBV4-1 with TRBJ2-5; no reliable D call. Germline CDR1 and CDR2: MGHRA and YSYEKL. There are 12 residues in the CDR3. V lost 0 bases and J 7 bases, leaving 6 bases between the germline ends. The CDR3 is CASSQDVTTQYF. The CDR3 DNA reads as TGCGCCAGCAGCCAAGATGTCACGACCCAGTACTTC.

In its sample, this clonotype was seen a few times. A much larger clone sits a single nucleotide away, making a read error possible. The chain recombines TRBV20-1 with TRBJ1-5; D remains ambiguous. This CDR3 has 15 amino acids. Looked up from germline, CDR1 is DFQATT and CDR2 is SNEGSKA (reference sequence). In DNA form, the CDR3 reads TGCAGTGCTAGTACATTTCCCTATAGCAATCGGCCCCAGCATTTT. It is translated as CSASTFPYSNRPQHF.

This clonotype was seen a handful of times. A much larger clone differs from this one at a single base, so this may be a read error. This chain uses TRBV11-2 with TRBJ2-3; D may be TRBD1 or TRBD2 (5 bases each). CDR3 length: 17 amino acids. The V end lost 3 bases, the J end lost 2 bases, and 18 bases lay between the germline ends. CDR1 is SGHAT, CDR2 FQNNGV, per germline. The CDR3 is CASSLYPQGPATDTQYF. For the CDR3, the DNA is TGTGCCAGCAGCTTGTATCCTCAGGGACCCGCCACAGATACGCAGTATTTT. The variable domain in full, with the rest retrieved from reference TRBV11-2 and TRBJ2-3, is EAGVAQSPRYKIIEKRQSVAFWCNPISGHATLYWYQQILGQGPKLLIQFQNNGVVDDSQLPKDRFSAERLKGVDSTLKIQPAKLEDSAVYLCASSLYPQGPATDTQYFGPGTRLTVL.

A few counts support this clonotype. The rearrangement uses TRBV5-1 and TRBJ1-1, with D possibly being TRBD1 (6 bases). Germline CDR1 SGHRS, CDR2 YFSETQ. V lost 0 bases to trimming and J lost 0 bases, with 12 bases between them. The CDR3 loop spans 16 amino acids. In DNA form, the CDR3 reads TGCGCCAGCAGCTTGGCACCGACAGGAGTGAACACTGAAGCTTTCTTT. Translating it yields CASSLAPTGVNTEAFF.

This clonotype was detected ten times or more. The chain employs TRBV4-1 and TRBJ1-5; a weak D match, TRBD1 (5 bases). Germline CDR1 reads MGHRA; CDR2 reads YSYEKL. V gave up 0 bases and J gave up 5 bases, with 14 bases separating them. The CDR3 is 16 residues long. The CDR3 DNA reads TGCGCCAGCAGCCAAGATGGGGGAAGAGCGGATCAGCCCCAGCATTTT. It yields the protein CASSQDGGRADQPQHF.

This clonotype was counted many times. V usage is TRBV6-1 and J usage is TRBJ2-7; D remains unclear. Germline V CDR1 and CDR2: MNHNS, SASEGT. With 6 bases removed from V and 7 bases from J, the gap between germline ends came to 16 bases. The CDR3 is 13 amino acids. In DNA, the CDR3 is TGTGCCAGCAGAGAGTTTGGGTCGGGTGAGCAGTACTTC. Residues: CASREFGSGEQYF.

There are many counts of this clonotype. This rearrangement joins TRBV29-1 to TRBJ1-1, with a possible D match to TRBD1 (5 bases). Germline V gene lookup returns CDR1 SQVTM and CDR2 ANQGSEA. With 2 bases removed from V and 1 base from J, the gap between germline ends came to 8 bases. The CDR3 extends over 13 amino acids. CDR3 in DNA: TGCAGCGTTGAACAGGGAGGGAACACTGAAGCTTTCTTT. This codes for CSVEQGGNTEAFF.

The genes are TRBV4-1 and TRBJ2-7, with D uncertain. This CDR3 has 15 amino acids. The germline V and J ends were trimmed by 0 bases and 1 base, with 10 bases remaining between them. Germline CDR1 reads MGHRA; CDR2 reads YSYEKL. The CDR3 nucleotides read TGCGCCAGCAGCCAAGATAACGGGTTATCCTACGAGCAGTACTTC. It encodes CASSQDNGLSYEQYF.

The sample holds many counts of this clonotype. The chain combines TRBV6-1 with TRBJ1-2, with D perhaps TRBD1 (5 bases). The length of the CDR3 is 13 residues. Germline V gene data show CDR1 as MNHNS and CDR2 as SASEGT. The V and J ends lost 3 bases and 6 bases respectively, with 11 bases between them. The CDR3 nucleotides read TGTGCCAGCAGTGATCGTTGGGGGAATGGCTACACCTTC. Translated: CASSDRWGNGYTF.

There are many counts of this clonotype. The chain carries TRBV6-5 and TRBJ1-5, with a weak D call TRBD1 (5 bases). The V gene lost 0 bases and the J gene lost 6 bases, with 12 bases spanning the gap. The length of the CDR3 is 15 residues. CDR1 and CDR2 from the germline V gene are MNHEY and SVGAGI. The CDR3 region is CASSYSGDAGQPQHF. DNA for the CDR3: TGTGCCAGCAGTTACTCAGGGGACGCGGGTCAGCCCCAGCATTTT.

The chain combines TRBV11-3 with TRBJ2-2; D gene uncertain. The CDR3 loop spans 15 amino acids. Deletions cut 0 bases from V and 7 bases from J, with 12 bases between. Germline loops: CDR1 SGHNT, CDR2 YENEEA. The chain's CDR3 is CASSLEWAVDGELFF. The CDR3 DNA follows: TGTGCCAGCAGCTTAGAGTGGGCGGTTGACGGGGAGCTGTTTTTT.

This clonotype has ten or more counts. The genes are TRBV7-2 and TRBJ2-4, with D uncertain. Germline CDR1 reads SGHTA; CDR2 reads FQGNSA. Trimming removed 3 bases at V and 0 bases at J, with 9 bases between. CDR3 length: 15 amino acids. The CDR3 sequence is CASSFEYLAKNIQYF. The CDR3 DNA reads as TGTGCCAGCAGCTTTGAGTACCTAGCCAAAAACATTCAGTACTTC.